The following is a T cell receptor (beta chain) sequence with its context. Sequencing used immunoSEQ multiplex PCR; TCRdb keeps in-frame clones, though not all of them. The sample consists of some 89,000 clones, over 90% of them appearing once. The data belong to a study of T cell changes during pregnancy in multiple sclerosis. This CDR3 spans 17 amino acids. Trimming took off 4 bases at V and 1 base at J, with 18 bases between the two ends. Per germline, CDR1 SGDLS and CDR2 YYNGEE. The gene calls are TRBV9 and TRBJ2-4, with D maybe TRBD2 (6 bases). The input for sequencing was peripheral blood, taken in the third trimester of pregnancy. The clonotype comes from a female donor with multiple sclerosis, enrolled in a pregnancy study. CDR3 DNA sequence: TGTGCCAGCAGCTCAAGGGACTTGGAGCCCGCCAAAAACATTCAGTACTTC. Translating it yields CASSSRDLEPAKNIQYF.